This entry describes one T cell receptor beta chain. This record belongs to a study of blood T cell repertoires in COVID-19. The overall study: Donors in the United States, Italy and Spain gave samples during acute or convalescent COVID-19.

In the original analysis: Amplifying reference gene primers gave estimates of nucleated cell counts. Libraries were prepared by immunoSEQ multiplex PCR; TCRdb keeps only in-frame clonotypes and omits some of them. The DNA was the basis for D and trimming; V, J and clone size are from that table. The sample records more than 200,000 clones, 75% to 90% being singletons. V was pared by 5 bases and J by 3 bases, with 18 bases between. The CDR3 runs 16 residues. Germline V CDR1 and CDR2: LGHDT, YNNKEL (reference sequence). The rearrangement links TRBV3-1 (or the pseudogene TRBV3-2) to TRBJ2-3, with no clear D. Sequencing was done on a sample of peripheral blood. The receptor's source is a man younger than 45 with COVID-19, enrolled during active disease. CDR3 protein: CASSLNLRVKTDTQYF. The CDR3 DNA is TGTGCCAGCAGCTTAAACTTGAGAGTCAAAACAGATACGCAGTATTTT.